Shown below are 30 T cell receptor beta chains from a single sample sequenced in a study of blood T cells in healthy people across ages. The authors ran a second PCR of about 6 to 11 cycles using a sample-barcoded 5' primer and a J-beta primer mix. TCRdb re-called the 5' RACE reads with MiXCR, one entry per CDR3 protein. The table includes more than 1,000,000 distinct CDR3 sequences, under 30% detected once. These data also formed part of another study, on T cells of mothers and their children.

Specimen: blood. The receptors come from a girl aged 2-10 years in good health.

This clonotype showed up just a few times. The genes are TRBV20-1 and TRBJ2-1, with D perhaps being TRBD1 or TRBD2 (5 bases each). Trimming took 2 bases from V and 5 from J, leaving 13 bases between them. CDR3 length: 14 amino acids. Germline V gives CDR1 DFQATT, CDR2 SNEGSKA (reference sequence). DNA of the CDR3: TGCAGTGCTAGACCCGGGGCTAGGAACAATGAGCAGTTCTTC. Amino acids: CSARPGARNNEQFF.

This chain uses TRBV7-9 with TRBJ2-5, with TRBD1 identical over 7 bases. The J call is in doubt because the DNA end fits TRBJ2-7 better. The CDR3 spans 14 residues. In germline, CDR1 is SEHNR, CDR2 FQNEAQ (reference sequence). The CDR3 loop reads CASSPDRAPYEQYF. DNA of the CDR3: TGTGCCAGCAGCCCTGACAGGGCCCCCTACGAGCAGTACTTC.

This clonotype was counted only a few times. The rearrangement links TRBV6-2 or TRBV6-3 to TRBJ2-5; 9 positions agree with TRBD2. This CDR3 spans 13 amino acids. Germline-derived CDR1 and CDR2 are MNHEY and SVGEGT. The junction had 5 bases not matched to a gene; V was cut back by 6 bases and J by 6 bases. The CDR3 reads CASSRLAVQTQYF. For the CDR3, the DNA is TGTGCCAGCAGCAGACTAGCGGTTCAGACCCAGTACTTC.

CDR3 sequence (DNA): TGTGCCAGCAGTTACTCATGGGACACTCAGACGGATGAGCAGTTCTTC. This sequence encodes CASSYSWDTQTDEQFF. The chain uses TRBV6-2 or TRBV6-3 and TRBJ2-5, with a tentative D call TRBD1 (6 bases). The tail of the sequence fits TRBJ2-1 better, so the J call may be wrong. CDR1 is MNHEY and CDR2 is SVGEGT in the germline V gene. CDR3 length: 16 residues.

The chain has TRBV6-5 and TRBJ2-5; D might be TRBD1 (6 bases). The J call may be faulty, since TRBJ2-7 better matches the DNA end. This CDR3 contains 14 residues. The germline V gene encodes CDR1 MNHEY and CDR2 SVGAGI. The CDR3 bases are TGTGCCAGCAGTACAGGGCCGGGATCCTACGAGCAGTACTTC. Its translation is CASSTGPGSYEQYF.

V usage is TRBV7-9 and J usage is TRBJ1-4, with 8 bases fitting TRBD1. The CDR3 runs to 14 residues. V lost 6 bases and J lost 8; bases outside the gene matches: 8. Germline V gene lookup returns CDR1 SEHNR and CDR2 FQNEAQ (reference sequence). DNA for the CDR3: TGTGCCAGCAGTAGGACAGGGACCCTCGAAAAACTGTTTTTT. It yields the protein CASSRTGTLEKLFF. Drawing the rest from reference TRBV7-9 and TRBJ1-4, the complete variable domain is DTGVSQNPRHKITKRGQNVTFRCDPISEHNRLYWYRQTLGQGPEFLTYFQNEAQLEKSRLLSDRFSAERPKGSFSTLEIQRTEQGDSAMYLCASSRTGTLEKLFFGSGTQLSVL.

This rearrangement joins TRBV18 to TRBJ1-1; 7 bases fit TRBD1. V gave up 7 bases and J gave up 4 bases; unmatched junction bases: 6. CDR1 is KGHSH, CDR2 LQKENI, per germline. The CDR3 length is 13 residues. CDR3 sequence (DNA): TGTGCCAGCTTCACAGGGGTAAGCACTGAAGCTTTCTTT. Its protein product is CASFTGVSTEAFF.

This clonotype came up a few times. This rearrangement joins TRBV7-3 to TRBJ1-2; D is unresolved. Trimming stripped 5 bases from V and 3 bases from J, with 16 bases between. The germline V gene has CDR1 SGHTA and CDR2 FQGTGA. There are 15 residues in the CDR3. The CDR3 DNA reads as TGTGCCAGCAGCCCCGGAGGAAAGGGAGACTATGGCTACACCTTC. Its translation: CASSPGGKGDYGYTF. Based on the CDR3 plus reference TRBV7-3 and TRBJ1-2, the full variable domain is GAGVSQTPSNKVTEKGKYVELRCDPISGHTALYWYRQSLGQGPEFLIYFQGTGAADDSGLPNDRFFAVRPEGSVSTLKIQRTERGDSAVYLCASSPGGKGDYGYTFGSGTRLTVV.

This chain links TRBV20-1 with TRBJ1-1, with TRBD1 matching over 8 bases. The CDR3 loop spans 12 amino acids. Germline CDR1 is DFQATT and CDR2 is SNEGSKA (reference sequence). V lost 6 bases to trimming and J lost 7 bases; unmatched junction nucleotides: 7. CDR3 nucleotide sequence: TGCAGTGCATCGGGACAGGAGATTGAAGCTTTCTTT. Protein product: CSASGQEIEAFF.

This chain links TRBV25-1 with TRBJ2-7; D is ambiguous. V lost 3 bases, J lost 4 bases, and 13 bases lay in between. The CDR3 loop spans 14 amino acids. Germline lookup yields CDR1 MGHDK and CDR2 SYGVNS. The CDR3 DNA follows: TGTGCCAGCAGTGACCAAACAAGAACTTACGAGCAGTACTTC. The encoded protein is CASSDQTRTYEQYF.

The chain links TRBV5-1 to TRBJ2-5; D gene uncertain. The germline gives CDR1 SGHRS, CDR2 YFSETQ. The CDR3 spans 14 residues. With 0 bases removed from V and 3 bases from J, the gap between germline ends came to 9 bases. CDR3 nucleotide sequence: TGCGCCAGCAGCTTGGACGCTAGGGAAGAGACCCAGTACTTC. Amino acid sequence: CASSLDAREETQYF. The whole variable domain, remainder taken from reference TRBV5-1 and TRBJ2-5, is KAGVTQTPRYLIKTRGQQVTLSCSPISGHRSVSWYQQTPGQGLQFLFEYFSETQRNKGNFPGRFSGRQFSNSRSEMNVSTLELGDSALYLCASSLDAREETQYFGPGTRLLVL.

The CDR3 DNA reads as TGTGCCAGCAGCTTAGAGCTAGCGGGAGGAACCTACAATGAGCAGTTCTTC. This gives the protein CASSLELAGGTYNEQFF. The rearrangement joins TRBV7-2 to TRBJ2-1, with 11 bases that match TRBD2. The J segment lost 2 bases and the V segment lost 1 base, leaving 4 bases of the junction unmatched. The CDR3 sequence is 17 residues long. The germline CDR1 and CDR2 sequences are SGHTA and FQGNSA.

Only a few counts were recorded for this clonotype. The gene calls are TRBV27 and TRBJ2-7; D unresolved. Near its end, the DNA agrees better with TRBJ2-1, so the J call may be wrong. The germline V gene encodes CDR1 MNHEY and CDR2 SMNVEV (reference sequence). This CDR3 spans 13 amino acids. Written as DNA, the CDR3 is TGTGCCAGCAGTTTATCAGCTAACAATGAGCAGTTCTTC. This translates into CASSLSANNEQFF.

This clonotype was observed a few times. V usage is TRBV12-3 or TRBV12-4 and J usage is TRBJ1-4; tentatively, D is TRBD1 (5 bases). The CDR3 loop spans 17 amino acids. The V gene lost 3 bases and the J gene lost 3 bases, with 17 bases spanning the gap. The CDR3 protein is CASSFALETAANEKLFF. The CDR3 coding sequence is TGTGCCAGCAGTTTTGCCTTGGAGACAGCGGCTAATGAAAAACTGTTTTTT.

The V gene is TRBV29-1, the J gene TRBJ2-1; D not certain. V lost 2 bases, J lost 10 bases, and 12 bases lay in between. The CDR3 loop spans 12 amino acids. Germline loops: CDR1 SQVTM, CDR2 ANQGSEA. The CDR3 sequence: CSVENQALEQFF. The CDR3 DNA is TGCAGCGTTGAAAATCAGGCCCTGGAGCAGTTCTTC.

A few counts support this clonotype. This chain connects TRBV7-2 to TRBJ2-5; D is possibly TRBD1 or TRBD2 (5 bases each). The CDR3 length is 17 residues. V was shortened by 4 bases and J by 7 bases, with 25 bases between the two germline ends. The germline gives CDR1 SGHTA, CDR2 FQGNSA. CDR3 protein: CASSSFSYRDLGRTQYF. In DNA form, the CDR3 reads TGTGCCAGCAGCTCCTTCTCCTACCGGGACCTAGGTCGGACCCAGTACTTC.

V and J are TRBV5-6 and TRBJ2-1; no clear D gene. The V end was cut by 1 base, the J end by 3 bases, with 5 bases between. CDR3 length: 13 residues. In germline, CDR1 is SGHDT, CDR2 YYEEEE. Here the CDR3 DNA reads TGTGCCAGCAGCTTGAACCTCTACAATGAGCAGTTCTTC. Amino acids: CASSLNLYNEQFF.

This clonotype was counted between two and nine times. The chain recombines TRBV10-3 with TRBJ2-3; TRBD2 matches at 8 bases. Germline loops: CDR1 ENHRY, CDR2 SYGVKD. This CDR3 is 14 amino acids long. J was trimmed by 6 bases and V by 3 bases; bases with no gene match: 5. The CDR3 loop is CAISDGLAGDTQYF. In DNA form, the CDR3 reads TGTGCCATCAGTGACGGGCTAGCGGGTGATACGCAGTATTTT.

V is TRBV20-1 and J is TRBJ2-1, with D perhaps being TRBD1 or TRBD2 (7 bases each). This CDR3 has 15 amino acids. The V and J ends lost 5 bases and 9 bases respectively, with 23 bases between them. Germline-derived CDR1 and CDR2 are DFQATT and SNEGSKA (reference sequence). For the CDR3, the DNA is TGCAGTGCTCAGGGGGGTAGCGGGCAATGGGGTGAGCAGTTCTTC. Translating gives CSAQGGSGQWGEQFF.

Of note for this clonotype: The junction does not match germline at one end; this may be a read error. This rearrangement joins TRBV12-3 or TRBV12-4 to TRBJ1-1; the D is unclear. The CDR3 sequence is 13 residues long. CDR3 bases: TGTGCCAGCAGCCAGACACCGAACACTGAAGCTTCCTTT. Translation: CASSQTPNTEASF.

The V gene is TRBV3-1, the J gene TRBJ1-3; D call uncertain. CDR1 LGHDT and CDR2 YNNKEL come from the germline V gene (reference sequence). CDR3 length: 15 amino acids. V dropped 3 bases and J dropped 8 bases, with 17 bases sitting between them. The CDR3 is CASSHGRDRGDTIYF. The DNA of the CDR3 is TGTGCCAGCAGCCATGGTCGAGACCGAGGCGACACCATATATTTT. Filled out from reference TRBV3-1 and TRBJ1-3, the complete variable domain reads DTAVSQTPKYLVTQMGNDKSIKCEQNLGHDTMYWYKQDSKKFLKIMFSYNNKELIINETVPNRFSPKSPDKAHLNLHINSLELGDSAVYFCASSHGRDRGDTIYFGEGSWLTVV.

In this sample, this clonotype turned up a few times. This chain links TRBV29-1 with TRBJ2-7, with 7 bases that match TRBD1. Germline V gives CDR1 SQVTM, CDR2 ANQGSEA. This CDR3 is built from 13 residues. V dropped 1 base and J dropped 4; count of bases not matched to a gene: 4. CDR3 loop: CSVEGGQLYEQYF. CDR3 in DNA: TGCAGCGTTGAAGGGGGACAGCTTTACGAGCAGTACTTC.

This clonotype occurred a few times. The J gene is TRBJ2-1, the V gene TRBV20-1, with D tentatively TRBD2 (6 bases). The germline V gene encodes CDR1 DFQATT and CDR2 SNEGSKA (reference sequence). With 3 bases removed from V and 9 bases from J, the gap between germline ends came to 12 bases. This CDR3 spans 12 amino acids. The CDR3 region has the DNA TGCAGTGCTAGTTGGTCCGGGGGTGAGCAGTTCTTC. The encoded protein is CSASWSGGEQFF.

In regard to this clonotype: At one of its ends the junction is not consistent with the germline gene, which may arise from a read error. CDR3 residues: CASNEETQCF. CDR3 nucleotide sequence: TGTGCCAGCAATGAGGAGACCCAGTGCTTC. V and J are TRBV2 and TRBJ2-5; D gene unclear. The CDR3 loop spans 10 amino acids. Germline V CDR1 and CDR2: SNHLY, FYNNEI.

The V call is TRBV20-1, the J call TRBJ1-4, with TRBD1 matching 9 bases. The germline gives CDR1 DFQATT, CDR2 SNEGSKA (reference sequence). V was pared by 0 bases and J by 7 bases, with 6 bases of the junction left unmatched. The CDR3 runs 15 residues. In DNA form, the CDR3 reads TGCAGTGCTAGAGAACCGGGACAGGGTCGTGAAAAACTGTTTTTT. Amino acid sequence: CSAREPGQGREKLFF.

As DNA, the CDR3 is TGTGCCATCAGTGTCGACCGAACCTACGAGCAGTACTTC. Protein sequence: CAISVDRTYEQYF. The chain combines TRBV10-3 with TRBJ2-1; D is uncertain. The end of the DNA aligns better with TRBJ2-7, so the J call may be wrong. The CDR3 loop spans 13 amino acids. Germline V gene data show CDR1 as ENHRY and CDR2 as SYGVKD.

This clonotype was counted between two and nine times. The chain employs TRBV5-1 and TRBJ2-3; D is unresolved. The length of the CDR3 is 14 residues. Trimming left V 1 base short and J 1 base short, with 7 bases between. Germline V gene lookup returns CDR1 SGHRS and CDR2 YFSETQ. The CDR3 protein is CASSLHGGTDTQYF. DNA for the CDR3: TGCGCCAGCAGCTTGCATGGGGGCACAGATACGCAGTATTTT. Drawing the rest from reference TRBV5-1 and TRBJ2-3, the complete variable domain is KAGVTQTPRYLIKTRGQQVTLSCSPISGHRSVSWYQQTPGQGLQFLFEYFSETQRNKGNFPGRFSGRQFSNSRSEMNVSTLELGDSALYLCASSLHGGTDTQYFGPGTRLTVL.

This chain connects TRBV25-1 to TRBJ1-1; D gene unclear. The CDR3 spans 14 residues. Trimming took off 3 bases at V and 4 bases at J, with 12 bases between the two ends. Germline values: CDR1 MGHDK, CDR2 SYGVNS. The CDR3 nucleotides read TGTGCCAGCAGTGAGACAAGGGCGGGCACTGAAGCTTTCTTT. This encodes CASSETRAGTEAFF.

As for this clonotype: The conserved closing phenylalanine or tryptophan is absent in this CDR3, likely reflecting a read error. This chain joins TRBV5-1 and TRBJ2-5, with TRBD1 matching 8 bases. The assigned J gene may be wrong: the sequence end matches TRBJ2-1 better. From germline, CDR1 is SGHRS and CDR2 YFSETQ. The CDR3 has 13 amino acids. The DNA of the CDR3 is TGCGCCAGCAGCCCGGACAGGGCCAATGAGCAGTTCTCC. This sequence encodes CASSPDRANEQFS.

The V and J genes are TRBV3-1 and TRBJ1-5; D gene unclear. The V end was cut by 5 bases, the J end by 5 bases, with 16 bases between. The CDR3 covers 15 residues. Germline V gives CDR1 LGHDT, CDR2 YNNKEL (reference sequence). Written as DNA, the CDR3 is TGTGCCAGCAGCTTCTACCCGCCGGGTCATCAGCCCCAGCATTTT. As protein: CASSFYPPGHQPQHF.